These 9 T cell receptor beta chains came from one sample sequenced in a study of glioma-infiltrating T cells after dendritic cell vaccination. Time point given: after dendritic cell vaccination, including at tumor progression/relapse. TCRdb's table, derived via immunoSEQ multiplex PCR, lists solely in-frame clones and lacks some. The table has 50,000 to 55,000 clones, approximately 90% seen once; the top ten hold 5.3%. The material sequenced was blood, taken after dendritic cell vaccination. The receptors stem from a human donor with glioblastoma.

This chain connects TRBV15 to TRBJ1-4, with a possible D match to TRBD1 (5 bases). Germline values: CDR1 LNHNV, CDR2 YYDKDF (reference sequence). Between the trimmed V and J ends, which lost 1 base and 6 bases, there was a span of 12 bases. This CDR3 is 15 amino acids long. The CDR3, as DNA: TGTGCCACCAGCAGAGGGGGGGACGGAGATGAAAAACTGTTTTTT. This gives the protein CATSRGGDGDEKLFF.

The CDR3 sequence: CSARTYGYTF. CDR3 coding DNA: TGCAGTGCTCGGACATATGGCTACACCTTC. The chain links TRBV20-1 to TRBJ1-2; perhaps TRBD1 as D (5 bases). Per germline, CDR1 DFQATT and CDR2 SNEGSKA (reference sequence). The germline V and J ends were trimmed by 5 bases and 5 bases, with 6 bases remaining between them. CDR3 size: 10 residues.

This sequence joins TRBV7-8 and TRBJ2-1; 9 bases align to TRBD1. The germline gives CDR1 SGHVS, CDR2 FQNEAQ. V dropped 1 base and J dropped 6; count of bases not matched to a gene: 13. This CDR3 spans 18 amino acids. Written as DNA, the CDR3 is TGTGCCAGCAGCTTAGTTACAGGGTGGACAGGGGTTCCCAATGAGCAGTTCTTC. Its translation: CASSLVTGWTGVPNEQFF.

This rearrangement joins TRBV19 to TRBJ2-6; D is undetermined. There are 15 residues in the CDR3. Deletions cut 7 bases from V and 0 bases from J, with 10 bases between. The germline V gene encodes CDR1 LNHDA and CDR2 SQIVND (reference sequence). The CDR3 coding sequence is TGTGCCAGTACTCAGTTTTCCTCTGGGGCCAACGTCCTGACTTTC. Residues: CASTQFSSGANVLTF.

This clone came up a few times. The V gene is TRBV5-5, the J gene TRBJ1-3; no reliable D call. The CDR3 has 14 residues. Germline-derived CDR1 and CDR2 are SGHKS and YYEKEE (reference sequence). The V end was cut by 2 bases, the J end by 4 bases, with 10 bases between. CDR3 sequence reads: CASSFSGRGNTIYF. The CDR3 DNA sequence: TGTGCCAGCAGCTTTTCCGGGAGGGGAAACACCATATATTTT.

The J gene is TRBJ1-1, the V gene TRBV27, with 8 bases aligning to TRBD1. Trimming took 3 bases from V and 0 from J; bases not matched to a gene: 6. Germline V gene sequence: CDR1 MNHEY, CDR2 SMNVEV (reference sequence). There are 16 residues in the CDR3. CDR3 residues: CASSLDRDWMNTEAFF. The DNA for the CDR3 is TGTGCCAGCAGTTTGGACAGGGACTGGATGAACACTGAAGCTTTCTTT.

The chain uses TRBV11-2 and TRBJ2-7; D is ambiguous. Germline CDR1 reads SGHAT; CDR2 reads FQNNGV. V shed 4 bases and J shed 4 bases, with 17 bases lying between them. The CDR3 spans 15 residues. CDR3 bases: TGTGCCAGCAGCTCCCCGGCTAGTGTTTTATACGAGCAGTACTTC. Its translation: CASSSPASVLYEQYF.

This chain joins TRBV14 and TRBJ2-1, with 13 bases that match TRBD2. Trimming took 3 bases from V and 6 from J; bases not matched to a gene: 14. Germline loops: CDR1 SGHDN, CDR2 FVKESK. This CDR3 has 19 amino acids. The CDR3 sequence is CASSHLTSGRAAPRNEQFF. The CDR3 DNA reads TGTGCCAGCAGCCACCTCACTAGCGGGAGGGCCGCCCCTCGCAATGAGCAGTTCTTC.

The V and J genes are TRBV6-1 and TRBJ1-2; 7 bases line up with TRBD1. After removal of 11 bases from V and 6 bases from J, the junction contained 9 bases not matched to a gene. Germline V gene lookup returns CDR1 MNHNS and CDR2 SASEGT. CDR3 length: 12 residues. The CDR3 sequence is CAGWDSRHGYTF. The DNA for the CDR3 is TGTGCCGGGTGGGACAGCAGGCATGGCTACACCTTC.